This T cell receptor (beta chain) was identified in a study of cytomegalovirus exposure and HLA in healthy donors. The CDR3 runs 16 residues. CDR1 is SQVTM and CDR2 is ANQGSEA in the germline V gene. The ends lost 4 bases at V and 2 bases at J; junction bases unmatched: 10. Primers: 60 Vbeta forward and 13 Jbeta reverse. Only in-frame clones appear in the TCRdb table, and some are missing; sequencing was by immunoSEQ multiplex PCR. The profile shows roughly 150,000 clones, roughly two thirds of them singletons. The receptor comes from a woman aged 18-35 years in good health and CMV-seropositive. The sample taken for sequencing was PBMCs. V usage is TRBV29-1 and J usage is TRBJ2-7, with 11 bases lining up with TRBD1. This chain's CDR3 is CSVGTGGASWAYEQYF. The DNA for the CDR3 is TGCAGCGTTGGGACAGGGGGCGCAAGTTGGGCCTACGAGCAGTACTTC.